In its sample, the clone carrying this TCR beta chain was seen many times. Its cognate antigen is unknown. The data are from a study of T cells in Graves' hyperthyroidism and ophthalmopathy. Study outcomes and limitations: Peripheral blood also featured most of the thyroid clonotypes expanded above 0.001.

The TCR beta CDR3 regions underwent amplification using RNA transcripts as the source. HTBI primers were employed in a first-round RT-PCR of the TCR CDR3. TCRdb re-derived calls from the multiplex PCR reads in MiXCR, one entry per CDR3 protein. The sample lists some 180,000 distinct CDR3 sequences, more than 15% seen once, with 25% to 35% in the top ten. The CDR3 has 16 amino acids. V was trimmed by 5 bases and J by 7 bases, leaving 23 bases between them. CDR1 is MGHDK, CDR2 SYGVNS, per germline. Sequencing was performed on blood. This chain links TRBV25-1 with TRBJ1-1; D is undetermined. This clonotype was obtained from a woman between 50 and 59 years old with Graves' hyperthyroidism. The CDR3 here is CASSPFTAGGVVEAFF. As DNA, the CDR3 is TGTGCCAGCAGTCCCTTTACGGCGGGAGGAGTTGTTGAAGCTTTCTTT.